This section outlines one T cell receptor (beta chain) sequence together with its context. These data come from a study of blood T cell repertoires in COVID-19. Background on the study: Material from acute and convalescent COVID-19 was sourced from the United States, Italy and Spain. Sources were T cells, B-cell-depleted T cells, or PBMCs; the material itself was cDNA or gDNA.

TCRdb's table, derived via immunoSEQ multiplex PCR, lists solely in-frame clones and lacks some. The sample includes 250,000 to 300,000 clones, approximately 86% seen only once; the top ten take 13%. This CDR3 is 15 amino acids long. After removal of 3 bases from V and 7 bases from J, the junction contained 9 bases not matched to a gene. The germline V gene encodes CDR1 MNHEY and CDR2 SMNVEV (reference sequence). The clonotype was recovered from a woman aged 70-85 years with COVID-19, enrolled during active disease. V usage is TRBV27 and J usage is TRBJ2-7, with TRBD1 matching 10 bases. What was sequenced was peripheral blood. The CDR3 DNA is TGTGCCAGCAGTTTCTCCCGGACAGGGGGAACGGAGCAGTACTTC. It specifies CASSFSRTGGTEQYF.